The clone carrying this T cell receptor (beta chain) was detected many times. The antigen is unknown. This entry belongs to a study of T cells in Graves' hyperthyroidism and ophthalmopathy. Study-level results: Blood also contained most expanded thyroid clonotypes above 0.001.

For Graves' hyperthyroidism to be stable, ophthalmopathy could not progress within 18 months. On the basis of clinical symptoms, serum thyroxine and TRAb, thyroid ultrasound and orbital computed tomography, diagnoses were made. What was amplified from RNA transcripts were TCR beta CDR3 regions. In the first-round RT-PCR of the TCR CDR3, the HTBI primer set was used. MiXCR, applied by TCRdb to the multiplex PCR reads, yields one record per CDR3 protein. Of roughly 100,000 distinct CDR3 sequences in the sample, roughly 40% are singletons; the top ten hold 10%. The CDR3 runs 18 residues. Deletions cut 6 bases from V and 0 bases from J, with 23 bases between. Looked up from germline, CDR1 is MDHEN and CDR2 is SYDVKM.

The sequencing input was peripheral blood or thyroid tissue (not recorded which). The chain carries TRBV28 and TRBJ1-1; no reliable D call. The sequence came from a woman aged 30 to 39 with Graves' hyperthyroidism. The CDR3 bases are TGTGCCAGCAGCCTCGACCTGGACGGCCCATCCATGAACACTGAAGCTTTCTTT. Protein sequence: CASSLDLDGPSMNTEAFF.